This TCR beta chain was recovered during a study of PD-L1 blockade in urothelial cancer (dated by TCRdb to between 2016 and 2019). In the study overall: Therapy was started in about 2014 for all patients, and atezolizumab 1,200 mg was administered intravenously every 3 weeks. TCR sequencing covered pretreatment tumor samples and matched, serially collected peripheral blood taken before and after atezolizumab treatment. Blood samples were analyzed 3 weeks after the start of treatment (second dose) and 6 weeks after the start of treatment. Somatic, immune and clinical correlates of response to PD-L1 blockade with atezolizumab in urothelial cancer were the focus of an exploratory multi-omic analysis. Blood samples yielded a median of around 150,000 T cells and more than 80,000 unique TCRs, with median clonality around 0.084. Durable clinical benefit meant progression-free survival longer than 6 months, and TCR features were also tested against progression-free and overall survival. Patients had an ECOG performance status of 0 or 1 and had received between 0 and 3 prior chemotherapy regimens. About 90% of the roughly 29 patients were males with bladder-origin urothelial cancer, and 18 of 29 reported a prior smoking history. Nine patients achieved durable clinical benefit and approximately 20 did not. Pretreatment blood TCR-seq was available for nearly 30 patients, at least one posttreatment blood collection was obtained for about 25 patients, and tumor TCR-seq was available for about 25 patients. In the same patients, pretreatment tumors underwent whole exome sequencing and RNA sequencing in addition to TCR sequencing.

There are 16 amino acids in the CDR3, from cysteine to phenylalanine inclusive. Solely the CDR3 DNA is kept, with 48 bases framed from the first base. Reading the germline V gene gives CDR1 SGHRS and CDR2 YFSETQ. The junction shows trimming of 2 bases on V and 7 bases on J, and the gene matches do not reach 12 bases of it. Synthetic TCR analog templates were spiked into each PCR so that absolute template abundance could be estimated from read counts. TCRbeta CDR3 regions were amplified from genomic DNA with bias-controlled V and J gene primers using the immunoSEQ assay. Rearranged TCRbeta segments were sequenced at approximately 20X coverage. In the authors' own workflow: Clustering was used to correct sequencing errors, and CDR3s were annotated against IMGT so that V, D and J genes could be assigned. Downstream analyses used only productive TCRbeta rearrangements and left out out-of-frame or stop-codon sequences. Clonality was calculated as one minus the Shannon entropy normalized by the log of the number of unique productive sequences. Clones differing between time points or between blood and tumor were identified using Fisher's exact test with Benjamini-Hochberg correction, with an adjusted p below 0.01 applied as the threshold. TCRdb stores this immuneACCESS table with in-frame sequences only. Part of the clones is absent; in the studies checked, under half of the shortfall reflects unresolved V genes, and no reason is known for the rest. Clone size and the V and J calls come from that table; the DNA yielded D and trimming. Present in this sample are about 84,000 clones, roughly 82% of which were seen just once. Clones ranked in the top ten supply more than 8% of the sample.

A cohort of 25 to 35 patients with locally advanced or metastatic urothelial carcinoma, treated at Memorial Sloan Kettering on a trial protocol, was included. Peripheral blood mononuclear cells were collected pretreatment and during treatment, with between 1 and 8 total time points obtained per patient. The Qiagen DNeasy Blood extraction kit was used to purify genomic DNA from total PBMCs and from tumor samples. PBMCs were collected pretreatment and during treatment and were isolated and stored as previously described. What the research found in general, with its limitations: At 3 weeks after the start of treatment, tumor-associated TCR clones in peripheral blood had expanded more in patients with durable benefit (n ≈ 24, p = 0.022). Small sample size (n ≈ 27) and many exploratory analyses mean the results are intended to be hypothesis-generating. A pretreatment peripheral blood TCR clonality below the median was linked to improved progression-free and overall survival.

As for this clone: Its antigen remains unidentified. No per-base quality is available; no much larger clone lies one base away.

The chain employs TRBV5-1 and TRBJ2-3; TRBD2 aligns with 8 central bases. This TCR came from a man aged 65 to 79 with urothelial cancer. This specimen consisted of PBMCs, obtained around atezolizumab (anti-PD-L1) treatment. The sequenced DNA: TGCGCCAGCAGCTTTTCACTAGCGGAGGTGCCAAATACGCAGTATTTT. Translated, this gives CASSFSLAEVPNTQYF.